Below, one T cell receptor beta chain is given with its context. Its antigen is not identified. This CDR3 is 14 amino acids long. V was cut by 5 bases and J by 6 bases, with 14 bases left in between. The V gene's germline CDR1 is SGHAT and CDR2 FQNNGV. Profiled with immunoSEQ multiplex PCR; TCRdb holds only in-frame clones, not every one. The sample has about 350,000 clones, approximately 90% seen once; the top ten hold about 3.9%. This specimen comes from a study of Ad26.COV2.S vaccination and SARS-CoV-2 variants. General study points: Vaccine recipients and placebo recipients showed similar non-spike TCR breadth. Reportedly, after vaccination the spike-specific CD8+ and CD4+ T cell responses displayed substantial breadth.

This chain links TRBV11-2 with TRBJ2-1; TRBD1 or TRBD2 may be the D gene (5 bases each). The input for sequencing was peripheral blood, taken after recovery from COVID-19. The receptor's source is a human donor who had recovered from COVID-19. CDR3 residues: CASSRGRLGNEQFF. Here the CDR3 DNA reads TGTGCCAGCAGCCGGGGCAGGTTAGGCAATGAGCAGTTCTTC. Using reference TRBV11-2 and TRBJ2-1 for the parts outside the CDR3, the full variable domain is EAGVAQSPRYKIIEKRQSVAFWCNPISGHATLYWYQQILGQGPKLLIQFQNNGVVDDSQLPKDRFSAERLKGVDSTLKIQPAKLEDSAVYLCASSRGRLGNEQFFGPGTRLTVL.